This T cell receptor (beta chain) came from a study of shared clonotypes between healthy human individuals. Regarding the study as a whole: There were few donors, and this limited the genetic and exposure-history diversity represented.

This clone was detected once. Its antigen remains unknown. The assay was immunoSEQ multiplex PCR, and TCRdb's table has in-frame clones only and misses some. The sample records roughly 480,000 clones, 79% being singletons. CDR1 MDHEN and CDR2 SYDVKM come from the germline V gene. The CDR3 length is 12 residues. V lost 6 bases and J 8 bases, leaving 8 bases between the germline ends. Input material: PBMCs. The sequence was obtained from a middle-aged woman in good health. Some clones in this sample may be carry-over from other donors' samples. The V and J genes are TRBV28 and TRBJ1-6; no reliable D call. The CDR3 protein is CASRAVDSPLHF. The CDR3 DNA reads TGTGCCAGCAGGGCGGTGGATTCACCCCTCCACTTT.